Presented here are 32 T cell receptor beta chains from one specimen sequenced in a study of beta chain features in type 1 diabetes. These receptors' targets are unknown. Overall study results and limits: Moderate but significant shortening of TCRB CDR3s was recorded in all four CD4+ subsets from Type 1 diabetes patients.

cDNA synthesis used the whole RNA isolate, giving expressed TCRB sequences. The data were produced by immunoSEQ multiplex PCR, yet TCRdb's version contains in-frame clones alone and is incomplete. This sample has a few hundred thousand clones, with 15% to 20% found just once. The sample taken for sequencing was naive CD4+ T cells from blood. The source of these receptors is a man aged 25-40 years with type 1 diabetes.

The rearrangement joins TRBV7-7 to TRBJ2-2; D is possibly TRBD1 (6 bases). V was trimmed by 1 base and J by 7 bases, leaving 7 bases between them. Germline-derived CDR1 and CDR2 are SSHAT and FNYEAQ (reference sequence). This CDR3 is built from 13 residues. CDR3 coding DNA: TGTGCCAGCAGCTTAGAGACAGGCGGGGAGCTGTTTTTT. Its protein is CASSLETGGELFF.

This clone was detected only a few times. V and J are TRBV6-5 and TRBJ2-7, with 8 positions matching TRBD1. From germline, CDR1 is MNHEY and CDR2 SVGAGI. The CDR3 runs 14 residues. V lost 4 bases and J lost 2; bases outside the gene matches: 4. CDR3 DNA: TGTGCCAGCAGTTTCGACAGGGGCCCCTACGAGCAGTACTTC. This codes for CASSFDRGPYEQYF.

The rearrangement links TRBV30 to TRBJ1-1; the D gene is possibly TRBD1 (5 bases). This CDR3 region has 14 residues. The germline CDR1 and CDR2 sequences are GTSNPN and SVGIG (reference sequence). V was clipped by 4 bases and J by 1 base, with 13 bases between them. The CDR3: CAWTHGARNTEAFF. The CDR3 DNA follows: TGTGCCTGGACACACGGGGCGAGGAACACTGAAGCTTTCTTT.

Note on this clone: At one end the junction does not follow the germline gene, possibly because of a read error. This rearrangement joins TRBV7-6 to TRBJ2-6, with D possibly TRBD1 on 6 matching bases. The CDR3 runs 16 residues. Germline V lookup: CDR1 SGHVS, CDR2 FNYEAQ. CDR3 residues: CASSPRPDSGGNVLTF. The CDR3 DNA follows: TGTGCCAGCAGCCCGCGCCCGGACAGTGGGGGCAACGTCCTGACTTTC.

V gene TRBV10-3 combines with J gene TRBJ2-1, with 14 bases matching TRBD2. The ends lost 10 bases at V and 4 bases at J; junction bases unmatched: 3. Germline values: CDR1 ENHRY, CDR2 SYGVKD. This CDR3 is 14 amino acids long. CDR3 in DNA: TGTGCCACCTGGACTAGCGGGAGGTACAATGAGCAGTTCTTC. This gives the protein CATWTSGRYNEQFF.

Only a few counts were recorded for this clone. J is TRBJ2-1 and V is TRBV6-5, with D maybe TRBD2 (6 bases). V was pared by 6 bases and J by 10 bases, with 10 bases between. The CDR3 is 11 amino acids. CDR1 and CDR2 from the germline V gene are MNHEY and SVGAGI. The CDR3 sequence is CASRAGREQFF. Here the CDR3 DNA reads TGTGCCAGCAGGGCGGGGAGGGAGCAGTTCTTC.

The CDR3 DNA reads TGCGCCAGCAGTCAATCGCACGGGACAGACTGTTATGGCTACACCTTC. Its protein product is CASSQSHGTDCYGYTF. The J gene is TRBJ1-2, the V gene TRBV23-1, with 7 nucleotides matching TRBD1. TRBV23-1 is sorted into the ORF group, with uncertain function. The CDR3 spans 16 residues. J was trimmed by 5 bases and V by 0 bases; bases with no gene match: 9.

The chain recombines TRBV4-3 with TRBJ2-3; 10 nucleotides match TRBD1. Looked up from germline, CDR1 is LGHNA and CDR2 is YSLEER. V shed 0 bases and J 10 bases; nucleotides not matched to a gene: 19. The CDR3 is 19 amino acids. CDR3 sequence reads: CASSQETGQGKAQMASQYF. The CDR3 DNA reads TGCGCCAGCAGCCAAGAAACGGGACAGGGGAAAGCACAGATGGCCTCGCAGTATTTT.

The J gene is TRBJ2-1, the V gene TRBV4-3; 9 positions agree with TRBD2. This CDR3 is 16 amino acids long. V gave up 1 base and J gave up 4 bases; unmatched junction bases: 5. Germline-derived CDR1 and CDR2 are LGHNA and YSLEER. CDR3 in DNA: TGCGCCAGCAGCCAAGGACCTAGCGGGGTATACAATGAGCAGTTCTTC. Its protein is CASSQGPSGVYNEQFF.

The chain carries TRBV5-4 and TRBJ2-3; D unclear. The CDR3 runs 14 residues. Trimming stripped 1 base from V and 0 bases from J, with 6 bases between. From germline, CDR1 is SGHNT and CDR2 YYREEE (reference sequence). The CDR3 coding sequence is TGTGCCAGCAGCTTGAAGTCTAGCACAGATACGCAGTATTTT. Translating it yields CASSLKSSTDTQYF.

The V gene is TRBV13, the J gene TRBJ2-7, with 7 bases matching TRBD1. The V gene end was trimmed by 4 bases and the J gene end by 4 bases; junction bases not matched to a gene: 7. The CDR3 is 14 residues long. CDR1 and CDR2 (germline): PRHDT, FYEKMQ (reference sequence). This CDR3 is CASSYLAGGYEQYF. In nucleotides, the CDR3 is TGTGCCAGCAGCTATCTAGCAGGGGGTTACGAGCAGTACTTC.

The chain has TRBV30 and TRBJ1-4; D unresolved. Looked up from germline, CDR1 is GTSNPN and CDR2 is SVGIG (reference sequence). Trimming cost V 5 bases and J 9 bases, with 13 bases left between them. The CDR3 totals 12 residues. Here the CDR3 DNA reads TGTGCCTGGGTCGCGACTAGCCAAAAACTGTTTTTT. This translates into CAWVATSQKLFF. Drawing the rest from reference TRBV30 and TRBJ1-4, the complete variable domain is SQTIHQWPATLVQPVGSPLSLECTVEGTSNPNLYWYRQAAGRGLQLLFYSVGIGQISSEVPQNLSASRPQDRQFILSSKKLLLSDSGFYLCAWVATSQKLFFGSGTQLSVL.

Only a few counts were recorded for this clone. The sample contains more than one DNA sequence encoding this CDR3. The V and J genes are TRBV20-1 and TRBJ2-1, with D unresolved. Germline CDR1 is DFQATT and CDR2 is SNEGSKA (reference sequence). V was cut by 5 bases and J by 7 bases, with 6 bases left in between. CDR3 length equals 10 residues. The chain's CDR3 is CSALRNEQFF. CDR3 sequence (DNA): TGCAGTGCTCTCAGAAATGAGCAGTTCTTC.

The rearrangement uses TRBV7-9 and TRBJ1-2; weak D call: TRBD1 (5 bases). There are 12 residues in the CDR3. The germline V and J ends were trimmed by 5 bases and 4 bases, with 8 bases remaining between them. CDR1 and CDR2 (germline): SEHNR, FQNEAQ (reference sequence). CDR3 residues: CASSADSYGYTF. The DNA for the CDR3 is TGTGCCAGCAGCGCCGACAGCTATGGCTACACCTTC.

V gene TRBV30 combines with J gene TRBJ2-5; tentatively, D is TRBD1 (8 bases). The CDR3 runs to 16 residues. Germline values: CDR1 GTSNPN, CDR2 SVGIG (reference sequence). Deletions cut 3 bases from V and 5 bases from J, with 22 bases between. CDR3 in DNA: TGTGCCTGGAGCGCCTCTAGGACAGGGAGGGGGGAGACCCAGTACTTC. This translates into CAWSASRTGRGETQYF.

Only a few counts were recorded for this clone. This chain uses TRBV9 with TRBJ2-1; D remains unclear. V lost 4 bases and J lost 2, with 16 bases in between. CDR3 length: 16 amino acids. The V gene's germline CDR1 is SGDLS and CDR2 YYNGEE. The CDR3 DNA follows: TGTGCCAGCAGCCTCGGGTTACTATCGACCTACAATGAGCAGTTCTTC. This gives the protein CASSLGLLSTYNEQFF.

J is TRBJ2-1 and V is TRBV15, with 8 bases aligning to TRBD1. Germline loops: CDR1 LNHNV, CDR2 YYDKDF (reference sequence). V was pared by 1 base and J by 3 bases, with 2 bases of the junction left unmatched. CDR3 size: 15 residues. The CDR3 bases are TGTGCCACCAGCAGAGTAACAGGGGGCTACAATGAGCAGTTCTTC. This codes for CATSRVTGGYNEQFF. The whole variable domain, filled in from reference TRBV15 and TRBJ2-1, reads DAMVIQNPRYQVTQFGKPVTLSCSQTLNHNVMYWYQQKSSQAPKLLFHYYDKDFNNEADTPDNFQSRRPNTSFCFLDIRSPGLGDTAMYLCATSRVTGGYNEQFFGPGTRLTVL.

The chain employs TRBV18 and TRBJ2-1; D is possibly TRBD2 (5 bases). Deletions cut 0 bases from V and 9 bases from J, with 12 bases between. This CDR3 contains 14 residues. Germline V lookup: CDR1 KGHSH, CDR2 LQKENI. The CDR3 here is CASSPPGAPGEQFF. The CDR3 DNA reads TGTGCCAGCTCACCACCGGGAGCCCCGGGTGAGCAGTTCTTC.

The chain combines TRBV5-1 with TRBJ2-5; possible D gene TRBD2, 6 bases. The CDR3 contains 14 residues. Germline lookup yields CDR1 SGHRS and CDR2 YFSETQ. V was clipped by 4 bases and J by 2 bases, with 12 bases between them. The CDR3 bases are TGCGCCAGCAGCACGGGGGATCAACAAGAGACCCAGTACTTC. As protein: CASSTGDQQETQYF.

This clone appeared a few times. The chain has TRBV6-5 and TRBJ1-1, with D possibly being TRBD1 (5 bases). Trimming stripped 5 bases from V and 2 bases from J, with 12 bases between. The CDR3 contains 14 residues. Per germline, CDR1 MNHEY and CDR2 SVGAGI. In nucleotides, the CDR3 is TGTGCCAGCAGTCCGCCGGGACTCAACACTGAAGCTTTCTTT. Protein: CASSPPGLNTEAFF.

The CDR3 sequence: CASSRKRDSYQETQYF. CDR3 sequence (DNA): TGTGCCAGCAGCCGGAAAAGGGATTCGTACCAAGAGACCCAGTACTTC. The V call is TRBV14, the J call TRBJ2-5; D is unresolved. The CDR3 contains 16 residues. CDR1 SGHDN and CDR2 FVKESK come from the germline V gene. Deletions cut 4 bases from V and 0 bases from J, with 15 bases between. The entire variable domain, with the rest obtained from reference TRBV14 and TRBJ2-5, is as follows: EAGVTQFPSHSVIEKGQTVTLRCDPISGHDNLYWYRRVMGKEIKFLLHFVKESKQDESGMPNNRFLAERTGGTYSTLKVQPAELEDSGVYFCASSRKRDSYQETQYFGPGTRLLVL.

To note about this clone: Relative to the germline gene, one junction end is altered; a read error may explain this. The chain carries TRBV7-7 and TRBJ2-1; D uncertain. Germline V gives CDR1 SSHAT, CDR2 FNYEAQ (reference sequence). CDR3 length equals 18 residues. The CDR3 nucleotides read TGTGCTAGCAGCTTACTTCTTCCCTTGCCCTCCTCCTACAATGAGCAGTTCTTC. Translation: CASSLLLPLPSSYNEQFF.

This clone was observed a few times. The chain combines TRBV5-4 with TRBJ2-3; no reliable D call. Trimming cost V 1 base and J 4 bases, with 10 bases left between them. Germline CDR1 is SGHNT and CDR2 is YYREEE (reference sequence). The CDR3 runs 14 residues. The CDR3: CASSLRAASDTQYF. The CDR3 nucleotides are TGTGCCAGCAGCTTGCGGGCTGCTTCAGATACGCAGTATTTT.

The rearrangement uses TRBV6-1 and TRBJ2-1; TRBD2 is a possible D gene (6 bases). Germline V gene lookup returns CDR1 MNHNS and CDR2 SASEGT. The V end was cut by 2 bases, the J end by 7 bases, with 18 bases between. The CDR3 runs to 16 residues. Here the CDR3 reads CASSELRDSTVNEQFF. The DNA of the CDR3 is TGTGCCAGCAGTGAATTGCGGGACTCAACGGTAAATGAGCAGTTCTTC.

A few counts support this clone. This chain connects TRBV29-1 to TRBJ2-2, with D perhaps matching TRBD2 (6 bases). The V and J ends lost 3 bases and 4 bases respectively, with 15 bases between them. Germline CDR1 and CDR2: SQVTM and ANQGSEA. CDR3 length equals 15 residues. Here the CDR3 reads CSVEGGGAGTGELFF. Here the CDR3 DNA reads TGCAGCGTTGAGGGAGGAGGGGCTGGCACCGGGGAGCTGTTTTTT.

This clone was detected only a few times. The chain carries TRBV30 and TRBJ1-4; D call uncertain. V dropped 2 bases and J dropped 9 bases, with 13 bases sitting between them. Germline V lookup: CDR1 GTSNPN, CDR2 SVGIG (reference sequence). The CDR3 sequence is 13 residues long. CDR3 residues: CAWSRNPLQKLFF. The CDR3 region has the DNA TGTGCCTGGAGTCGGAACCCTCTCCAAAAACTGTTTTTT. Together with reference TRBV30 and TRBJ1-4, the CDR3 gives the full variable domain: SQTIHQWPATLVQPVGSPLSLECTVEGTSNPNLYWYRQAAGRGLQLLFYSVGIGQISSEVPQNLSASRPQDRQFILSSKKLLLSDSGFYLCAWSRNPLQKLFFGSGTQLSVL.

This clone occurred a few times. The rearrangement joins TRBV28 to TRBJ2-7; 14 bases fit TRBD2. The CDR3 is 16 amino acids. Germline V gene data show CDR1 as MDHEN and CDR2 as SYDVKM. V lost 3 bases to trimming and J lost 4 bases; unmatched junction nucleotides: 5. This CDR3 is CASSFSGTSGSYEQYF. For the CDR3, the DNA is TGTGCCAGCAGTTTTTCTGGGACTAGCGGGAGTTACGAGCAGTACTTC.

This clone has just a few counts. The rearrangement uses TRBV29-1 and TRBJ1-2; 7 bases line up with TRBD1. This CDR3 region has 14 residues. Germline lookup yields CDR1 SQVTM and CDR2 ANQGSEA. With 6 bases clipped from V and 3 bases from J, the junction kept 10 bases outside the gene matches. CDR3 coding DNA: TGCAGCGTAACCCGGGACAGCGCAGACTATGGCTACACCTTC. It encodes CSVTRDSADYGYTF.

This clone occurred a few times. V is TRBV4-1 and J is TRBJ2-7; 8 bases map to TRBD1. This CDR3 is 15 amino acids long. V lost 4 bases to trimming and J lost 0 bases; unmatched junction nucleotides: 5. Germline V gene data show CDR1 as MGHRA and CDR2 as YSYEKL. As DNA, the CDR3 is TGCGCCAGCAGCCCCGGACAGGGATCCTCCTACGAGCAGTACTTC. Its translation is CASSPGQGSSYEQYF.

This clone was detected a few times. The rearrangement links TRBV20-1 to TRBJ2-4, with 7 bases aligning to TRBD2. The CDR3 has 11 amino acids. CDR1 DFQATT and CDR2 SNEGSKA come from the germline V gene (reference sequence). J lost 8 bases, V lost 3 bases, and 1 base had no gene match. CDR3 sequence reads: CSASRGDIQYF. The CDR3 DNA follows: TGCAGTGCTAGTCGGGGGGACATTCAGTACTTC.

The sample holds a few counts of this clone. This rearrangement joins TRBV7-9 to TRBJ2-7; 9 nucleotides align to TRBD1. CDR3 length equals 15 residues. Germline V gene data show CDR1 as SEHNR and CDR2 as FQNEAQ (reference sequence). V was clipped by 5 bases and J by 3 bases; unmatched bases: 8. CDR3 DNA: TGTGCCAGCAGCCAGGGACAGGGTGGAATCTACGAGCAGTACTTC. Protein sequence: CASSQGQGGIYEQYF.

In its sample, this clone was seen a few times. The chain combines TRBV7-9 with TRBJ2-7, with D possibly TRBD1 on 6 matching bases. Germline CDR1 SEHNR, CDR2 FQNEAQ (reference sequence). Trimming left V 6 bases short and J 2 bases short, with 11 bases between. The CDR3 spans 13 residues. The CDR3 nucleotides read TGTGCCAGCAGTGACGGACAGACCTACGAGCAGTACTTC. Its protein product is CASSDGQTYEQYF.